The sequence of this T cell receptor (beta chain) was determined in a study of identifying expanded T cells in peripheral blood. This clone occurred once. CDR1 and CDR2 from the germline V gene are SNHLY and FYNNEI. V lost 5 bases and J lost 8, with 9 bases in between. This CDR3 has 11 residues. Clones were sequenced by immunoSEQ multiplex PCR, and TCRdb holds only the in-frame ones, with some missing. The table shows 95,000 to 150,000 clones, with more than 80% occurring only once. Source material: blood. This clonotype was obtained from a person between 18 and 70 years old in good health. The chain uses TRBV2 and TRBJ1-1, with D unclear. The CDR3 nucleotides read TGTGCCAGCAGTTTTCAATGGGAAGCTTTCTTT. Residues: CASSFQWEAFF.